This T cell receptor beta chain was recovered during a study of T-cell reconstitution after alpha-beta-depleted transplantation in children. Study findings and constraints: Diversity of TCRbeta at day 60 was high in some patients, arising from surviving recipient T cells and thymic progenitors.

This clonotype has only a few counts. Its antigen is not identified. The germline V and J ends were trimmed by 0 bases and 0 bases, with 9 bases remaining between them. CDR3 length: 15 amino acids. Germline V gene sequence: CDR1 SGHAT, CDR2 FQNNGV. Preparing the TCRbeta library involved the use of unique molecular identifiers. TCRdb re-derived calls from the PCR reads in MiXCR, one entry per CDR3 protein. Of about 58,000 distinct CDR3 sequences in the sample, roughly 45% were seen once. Material: PBMCs, mostly from graft donor cells, obtained 360 days after TCRalphabeta/CD19-depleted stem cell transplant. This clonotype was obtained from a male patient younger than 18 who had a stem cell transplant for acute lymphoblastic leukemia, so the T cells may come from the graft donor. The chain joins TRBV11-2 to TRBJ2-7, with D unresolved. CDR3 coding DNA: TGTGCCAGCAGCTTAGAAGCCGCTCCCTCCTACGAGCAGTACTTC. Translating it yields CASSLEAAPSYEQYF.